The 10 T cell receptor beta chains below all came from one sample that was sequenced in a study of CD8+CD57+ T cells in acquired aplastic anemia. Genomic DNA was employed as the template in profiling TCR beta VDJ and CDR3. TCRdb itself ran the reads through MiXCR, one entry per CDR3 protein. The sample holds roughly 260,000 distinct CDR3 sequences, more than 40% seen once. An expansion of CD8+CD57+ cells by flow cytometry had been shown in patients chosen for sequencing. The material sequenced was sorted CD4+, CD8+, or CD8+CD57+ T cells (not recorded which) from PBMCs. Source of these receptors: a human donor with aplastic anemia.

The chain couples TRBV19 to TRBJ1-5; D is ambiguous. CDR3 length: 13 amino acids. Germline V lookup: CDR1 LNHDA, CDR2 SQIVND (reference sequence). Trimming left V 4 bases short and J 4 bases short, with 8 bases between. CDR3 DNA: TGTGCCAGTAGTAGTATGATTAATCAGCCCCAGCATTTT. This translates into CASSSMINQPQHF.

The V and J genes are TRBV2 and TRBJ1-2; D is uncertain. Germline V gives CDR1 SNHLY, CDR2 FYNNEI. The CDR3 totals 16 residues. V lost 2 bases and J 6 bases, leaving 19 bases between the germline ends. In nucleotides, the CDR3 is TGTGCCAGCAGTGAATTTGAAGTCGTGGGTCCGGATGGCTACACCTTC. Amino acids: CASSEFEVVGPDGYTF.

This clonotype was detected only once. This chain joins TRBV7-2 and TRBJ2-3; 8 bases are a match to TRBD2. CDR1 and CDR2 (germline): SGHTA, FQGNSA. After removal of 3 bases from V and 4 bases from J, the junction contained 3 bases not matched to a gene. The CDR3 covers 14 residues. The CDR3 DNA follows: TGTGCCAGCAGCTTTGAGCGGGGGTCAGATACGCAGTATTTT. This translates into CASSFERGSDTQYF. The variable domain in full, with the rest retrieved from reference TRBV7-2 and TRBJ2-3, is GAGVSQSPSNKVTEKGKDVELRCDPISGHTALYWYRQSLGQGLEFLIYFQGNSAPDKSGLPSDRFSAERTGGSVSTLTIQRTQQEDSAVYLCASSFERGSDTQYFGPGTRLTVL.

This clonotype was observed many times. The V and J genes are TRBV9 and TRBJ2-7; D possibly corresponds to TRBD2 (5 bases). From germline, CDR1 is SGDLS and CDR2 YYNGEE. This CDR3 contains 13 residues. The ends were cut back, 0 bases at V and 12 bases at J, with 16 bases in the middle. CDR3 DNA: TGTGCCAGCAGCGTAGTCCCCCGGGATCATCTGTACTTC. Translated, it gives CASSVVPRDHLYF.

This clonotype was detected many times. This chain joins TRBV19 and TRBJ2-2, with no clear D. This CDR3 has 15 amino acids. The germline gives CDR1 LNHDA, CDR2 SQIVND (reference sequence). Trimming removed 3 bases at V and 4 bases at J, with 12 bases between. The chain's CDR3 is CASSINLYRTGELFF. CDR3 coding DNA: TGTGCCAGTAGTATTAATCTCTACCGCACCGGGGAGCTGTTTTTT.

This clonotype was picked up many times. The J gene is TRBJ2-7, the V gene TRBV7-9; D not resolved. The V gene's germline CDR1 is SEHNR and CDR2 FQNEAQ (reference sequence). The CDR3 is made up of 16 amino acids. V shed 5 bases and J shed 1 base, with 18 bases lying between them. CDR3 sequence (DNA): TGTGCCAGCAGCCCCGGCGACACACCGCATTCCTACGAGCAGTACTTC. Translating gives CASSPGDTPHSYEQYF.

This rearrangement joins TRBV5-1 to TRBJ2-2, with D unresolved. The J call is doubtful: the DNA matches TRBJ1-1 better. Germline CDR1 is SGHRS and CDR2 is YFSETQ. There are 14 residues in the CDR3. The CDR3 spells CASSWDHVNTEAFF. For the CDR3, the DNA is TGCGCCAGCAGCTGGGATCACGTGAACACTGAAGCTTTCTTT.

V is TRBV9 and J is TRBJ1-6; perhaps TRBD1 as D (5 bases). The germline V gene encodes CDR1 SGDLS and CDR2 YYNGEE. Trimming left V 0 bases short and J 7 bases short, with 8 bases between. CDR3 length: 14 amino acids. The CDR3 DNA sequence: TGTGCCAGCAGCGTAGCGGGGGAGAATTCACCCCTCCACTTT. This codes for CASSVAGENSPLHF.

The chain combines TRBV15 with TRBJ2-1; D gene ambiguous. Deletions cut 7 bases from V and 1 base from J, with 17 bases between. The CDR3 runs to 16 residues. Germline CDR1 reads LNHNV; CDR2 reads YYDKDF (reference sequence). CDR3 amino acids: CATIQGSRSSYNEQFF. Here the CDR3 DNA reads TGTGCCACCATCCAAGGGTCGCGAAGTTCCTACAATGAGCAGTTCTTC.

At least ten counts were recorded for this clonotype. V gene TRBV7-3 combines with J gene TRBJ2-7, with D unresolved. The CDR3 contains 12 residues. Germline CDR1 SGHTA, CDR2 FQGTGA. The V gene lost 3 bases and the J gene lost 6 bases, with 9 bases spanning the gap. The CDR3 DNA is TGTGCCAGCAGCTTGGACGGTCTCGAGCAGTACTTC. As protein: CASSLDGLEQYF.